The 25 T cell receptor beta chains in this list originate from one sample, sequenced in a study of T cells in Graves' hyperthyroidism and ophthalmopathy. What was amplified from RNA transcripts were TCR beta CDR3 regions. Carried out on the TCR CDR3, a first-round RT-PCR used the HTBI primer set. TCRdb re-called the multiplex PCR reads with MiXCR, one entry per CDR3 protein. The sample holds hundreds of thousands of distinct CDR3 sequences, 16% seen once. Sequencing input: blood. These receptors originate from a woman aged 18-30 years with Graves' hyperthyroidism.

This clonotype was detected only a few times. This may come from a read error, since a much larger clone is one base off. The rearrangement links TRBV11-2 to TRBJ1-2; D call uncertain. V gave up 0 bases and J gave up 4 bases, with 6 bases separating them. Germline-derived CDR1 and CDR2 are SGHAT and FQNNGV. The CDR3 has 13 amino acids. In nucleotides, the CDR3 is TGTGCCAGCAGCTTAGATCCGAGCTATGGCTACACCTTC. Translating it yields CASSLDPSYGYTF.

This clonotype was detected only a few times. The chain is built from TRBV12-3 or TRBV12-4 and TRBJ1-4; 7 bases fit TRBD1. This CDR3 contains 13 residues. With 6 bases clipped from V and 4 bases from J, the junction kept 2 bases outside the gene matches. This CDR3 reads CASRGQVNEKLFF. Written as DNA, the CDR3 is TGTGCCAGCAGAGGACAGGTTAATGAAAAACTGTTTTTT.

This clonotype was seen only a few times. The chain is built from TRBV11-2 and TRBJ2-3, with 9 nucleotides matching TRBD2. The length of the CDR3 is 18 residues. CDR1 and CDR2 from the germline V gene are SGHAT and FQNNGV. The V segment lost 5 bases and the J segment 0 bases; nucleotides outside the gene matches: 12. Here the CDR3 reads CASSRGGAGGPSTDTQYF. The CDR3 DNA reads as TGTGCCAGCAGCCGGGGGGGAGCGGGAGGTCCTAGCACAGATACGCAGTATTTT.

This clonotype has more than one count but fewer than ten. J is TRBJ1-3 and V is TRBV6-5, with D possibly being TRBD1 (5 bases). Trimming shortened V by 2 bases and J by 4 bases, and 12 bases separated the two germline ends. The germline V gene encodes CDR1 MNHEY and CDR2 SVGAGI. The CDR3 runs to 15 residues. The CDR3: CASSYARGNGNTIYF. The CDR3, as DNA: TGTGCCAGCAGTTACGCTCGGGGGAACGGAAACACCATATATTTT.

This clonotype was counted only a few times. This rearrangement joins TRBV4-2 to TRBJ1-6; TRBD1 aligns across 7 bases. Per the germline V gene, CDR1 is LGHNA and CDR2 is YNFKEQ. The CDR3 is 15 residues long. With V trimmed by 4 bases and J by 7 bases, 7 bases remained unmatched. The CDR3 region has the DNA TGTGCCAGCAGCCCTTATAAGGGACAGAATTCACCCCTCCACTTT. Protein sequence: CASSPYKGQNSPLHF.

This clonotype was seen ten or more times. The rearrangement uses TRBV27 and TRBJ2-1; TRBD1 aligns across 7 bases. Germline-derived CDR1 and CDR2 are MNHEY and SMNVEV (reference sequence). The CDR3 is made up of 16 amino acids. V gave up 5 bases and J gave up 0 bases; unmatched junction bases: 7. The CDR3 loop reads CASSLRQGSSYNEQFF. In nucleotides, the CDR3 is TGTGCCAGCAGTCTCCGACAGGGCAGCTCCTACAATGAGCAGTTCTTC.

This clonotype was detected many times. The chain employs TRBV5-1 and TRBJ1-2, with 9 bases aligning to TRBD1. The CDR3 totals 13 residues. CDR1 is SGHRS and CDR2 is YFSETQ in the germline V gene. V shed 4 bases and J 9 bases; nucleotides not matched to a gene: 7. DNA for the CDR3: TGCGCCAGCAGCCCTGGACAGGGGATCAGCTACACCTTC. This translates into CASSPGQGISYTF.

The chain combines TRBV6-1 with TRBJ2-7, with 14 bases lining up with TRBD2. CDR1 is MNHNS and CDR2 is SASEGT in the germline V gene. The CDR3 totals 14 residues. V gave up 7 bases and J gave up 10 bases; unmatched junction bases: 9. The CDR3, as DNA: TGTGCCAGCAACCTGGGGGGGACTAGCGGGAGTCAGTACTTC. Translated, it gives CASNLGGTSGSQYF.

The sample holds many counts of this clonotype. CDR3 loop: CASHIGPGAEQFF. For the CDR3, the DNA is TGTGCCAGTCACATCGGGCCAGGGGCTGAGCAGTTCTTC. The V call is TRBV6-1, the J call TRBJ2-1; perhaps TRBD1 as D (6 bases). The germline V gene has CDR1 MNHNS and CDR2 SASEGT. V lost 9 bases and J 9 bases, leaving 18 bases between the germline ends. This CDR3 spans 13 amino acids.

This clonotype was seen many times. This chain links TRBV18 with TRBJ2-2, with D perhaps matching TRBD2 (6 bases). Germline assignment: CDR1 KGHSH and CDR2 LQKENI. Between the trimmed V and J ends, which lost 1 base and 4 bases, there was a span of 13 bases. CDR3 length equals 16 residues. CDR3 in amino acids: CASSPRAGDGTGELFF. CDR3 coding DNA: TGTGCCAGCTCACCACGAGCGGGCGACGGCACCGGGGAGCTGTTTTTT.

This clonotype was counted ten times or more. The V and J genes are TRBV28 and TRBJ2-3; D is unclear. The germline V and J ends were trimmed by 6 bases and 3 bases, with 16 bases remaining between them. Per germline, CDR1 MDHEN and CDR2 SYDVKM. This CDR3 is 15 amino acids long. This CDR3 is CASRRPPDLTDTQYF. CDR3 sequence (DNA): TGTGCCAGCAGACGTCCTCCCGATTTGACAGATACGCAGTATTTT.

Many counts were recorded for this clonotype. The rearrangement joins TRBV30 to TRBJ2-1; 7 nucleotides line up with TRBD2. The germline CDR1 and CDR2 sequences are GTSNPN and SVGIG (reference sequence). The CDR3 has 14 amino acids. V shed 3 bases, J shed 7 bases, and the junction held 9 bases outside the gene matches. CDR3 bases: TGTGCCTGGAGAAGTCCGGGAGGAGAAAATGAGCAGTTCTTC. Its translation is CAWRSPGGENEQFF.

With respect to this clonotype: A read error may explain this, as a much larger clone is one base away. The CDR3 spells CSANKPAPQFYEPYF. CDR3 sequence (DNA): TGCAGTGCCAACAAGCCGGCACCTCAATTCTACGAGCCGTACTTC. The V and J genes are TRBV20-1 and TRBJ2-7; D is uncertain. The CDR3 is made up of 15 amino acids. Germline loops: CDR1 DFQATT, CDR2 SNEGSKA (reference sequence).

This clonotype was seen ten or more times. This chain connects TRBV11-2 to TRBJ1-1; D gene ambiguous. The CDR3 is made up of 12 amino acids. The V gene's germline CDR1 is SGHAT and CDR2 FQNNGV. The V and J ends lost 1 base and 11 bases respectively, with 11 bases between them. The CDR3 DNA is TGTGCCAGCAGCTTAGTTCCGCCGCTGGCTTTCTTT. Its translation: CASSLVPPLAFF.

The sample holds many counts of this clonotype. The V gene is TRBV18, the J gene TRBJ2-7; TRBD1 might be the D (6 bases). V was pared by 6 bases and J by 1 base, with 16 bases between. CDR1 KGHSH and CDR2 LQKENI come from the germline V gene. The CDR3 consists of 15 residues. CDR3 sequence reads: CASSPVGAGSYEQYF. The CDR3 region has the DNA TGTGCCAGCTCGCCGGTGGGGGCAGGGTCCTACGAGCAGTACTTC. Full variable domain (missing parts from reference TRBV18 and TRBJ2-7): NAGVMQNPRHLVRRRGQEARLRCSPMKGHSHVYWYRQLPEEGLKFMVYLQKENIIDESGMPKERFSAEFPKEGPSILRIQQVVRGDSAAYFCASSPVGAGSYEQYFGPGTRLTVT.

The chain uses TRBV15 and TRBJ2-5, with TRBD2 as a possible D gene (6 bases). The CDR3 is 13 amino acids. Germline CDR1 and CDR2: LNHNV and YYDKDF (reference sequence). Trimming pared 5 bases from V and 2 bases from J, leaving 9 bases between. The CDR3 reads CATSGGIQETQYF. As DNA, the CDR3 is TGTGCCACCAGCGGCGGGATACAAGAGACCCAGTACTTC.

On this clonotype itself: The junction departs from germline at one end; a sequencing error may be responsible. The chain is built from TRBV7-9 and TRBJ1-2, with D possibly being TRBD1 (6 bases). This CDR3 is built from 13 residues. Germline-derived CDR1 and CDR2 are SEHNR and FQNEAQ (reference sequence). The DNA for the CDR3 is TGTGCCAGCGGCTTAGGACAGAACTATGGCTACACCTTC. Its protein is CASGLGQNYGYTF.

This clonotype was picked up many times. This sequence joins TRBV2 and TRBJ1-4; 10 positions agree with TRBD1. This CDR3 is built from 14 residues. V gave up 8 bases and J gave up 4 bases; unmatched junction bases: 4. Germline V gene data show CDR1 as SNHLY and CDR2 as FYNNEI. The CDR3 DNA follows: TGTGCCAGCCGACAGGGGGCCTATAATGAAAAACTGTTTTTT. It specifies CASRQGAYNEKLFF.

The chain is built from TRBV6-5 and TRBJ2-3; D not resolved. V was trimmed by 0 bases and J by 1 base, leaving 11 bases between them. The CDR3 has 16 amino acids. From germline, CDR1 is MNHEY and CDR2 SVGAGI. The CDR3 loop reads CASSYSTVPGTDTQYF. For the CDR3, the DNA is TGTGCCAGCAGTTACTCGACGGTACCGGGCACAGATACGCAGTATTTT.

This clonotype was picked up a small number of times. V usage is TRBV7-2 and J usage is TRBJ2-7, with 7 nucleotides matching TRBD2. With V trimmed by 3 bases and J by 5 bases, 13 bases remained unmatched. Germline CDR1 is SGHTA and CDR2 is FQGNSA. This CDR3 comprises 16 residues. CDR3 sequence (DNA): TGTGCCAGCAGCTTTCTCCGGCGAGCGGGGCCCCACGAGCAGTACTTC. This codes for CASSFLRRAGPHEQYF.

This clonotype has a handful of counts. This rearrangement joins TRBV7-2 to TRBJ2-4, with 9 bases aligning to TRBD1. CDR3 length: 16 amino acids. From germline, CDR1 is SGHTA and CDR2 FQGNSA. V was clipped by 5 bases and J by 2 bases; unmatched bases: 7. CDR3 loop: CASSPRQGGTKNIQYF. The CDR3 DNA reads TGTGCCAGCAGCCCCAGACAGGGGGGGACCAAAAACATTCAGTACTTC.

This clonotype was seen many times. The chain employs TRBV20-1 and TRBJ1-1; maybe TRBD1 (5 bases). The V gene lost 3 bases and the J gene lost 1 base, with 12 bases spanning the gap. The CDR3 loop spans 14 amino acids. Germline assignment: CDR1 DFQATT and CDR2 SNEGSKA (reference sequence). CDR3 region: CSASPLTGNTEAFF. The CDR3 DNA reads TGCAGTGCTAGTCCCCTCACAGGGAACACTGAAGCTTTCTTT.

Only a few counts were recorded for this clonotype. This chain joins TRBV6-1 and TRBJ1-4; 11 bases map to TRBD1. The germline gives CDR1 MNHNS, CDR2 SASEGT. J was trimmed by 7 bases and V by 1 base; bases with no gene match: 5. This CDR3 contains 16 residues. CDR3 sequence: CASSEGVGTGGEKLFF. CDR3 in DNA: TGTGCCAGCAGTGAAGGTGTCGGGACAGGGGGTGAAAAACTGTTTTTT.

The table lists this clonotype with a few counts. The V call is TRBV19, the J call TRBJ1-1; no reliable D call. Trimming removed 9 bases from V and 1 base from J, with 9 bases in between. This CDR3 is built from 12 residues. Germline V gene data show CDR1 as LNHDA and CDR2 as SQIVND (reference sequence). This CDR3 reads CASQRWNTEAFF. CDR3 nucleotide sequence: TGTGCCAGCCAGAGATGGAACACTGAAGCTTTCTTT.

At least ten counts were recorded for this clonotype. V gene TRBV6-5 combines with J gene TRBJ2-1, with 10 bases that match TRBD2. V was clipped by 0 bases and J by 7 bases; unmatched bases: 6. This CDR3 contains 16 residues. Germline values: CDR1 MNHEY, CDR2 SVGAGI. The CDR3 loop reads CASSYSWLAGANEQFF. DNA of the CDR3: TGTGCCAGCAGTTACTCGTGGCTAGCGGGAGCTAATGAGCAGTTCTTC.